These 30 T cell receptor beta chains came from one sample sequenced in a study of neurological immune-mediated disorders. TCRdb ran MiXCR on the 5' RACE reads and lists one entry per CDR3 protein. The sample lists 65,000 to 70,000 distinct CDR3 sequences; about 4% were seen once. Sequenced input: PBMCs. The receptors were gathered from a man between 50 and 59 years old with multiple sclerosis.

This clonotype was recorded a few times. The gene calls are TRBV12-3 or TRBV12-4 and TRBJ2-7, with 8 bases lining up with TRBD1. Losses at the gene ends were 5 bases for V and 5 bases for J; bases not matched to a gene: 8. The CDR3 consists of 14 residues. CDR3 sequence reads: CASSIGQGINEQYF. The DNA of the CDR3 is TGTGCCAGCAGTATTGGACAGGGAATCAACGAGCAGTACTTC.

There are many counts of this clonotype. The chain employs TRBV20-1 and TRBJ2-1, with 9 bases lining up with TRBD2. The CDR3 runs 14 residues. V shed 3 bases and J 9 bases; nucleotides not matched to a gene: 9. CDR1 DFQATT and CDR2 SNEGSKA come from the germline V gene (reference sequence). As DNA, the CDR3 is TGCAGTGCTAGTTGGGCGGGGGGGCTATTTGAGCAGTTCTTC. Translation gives CSASWAGGLFEQFF.

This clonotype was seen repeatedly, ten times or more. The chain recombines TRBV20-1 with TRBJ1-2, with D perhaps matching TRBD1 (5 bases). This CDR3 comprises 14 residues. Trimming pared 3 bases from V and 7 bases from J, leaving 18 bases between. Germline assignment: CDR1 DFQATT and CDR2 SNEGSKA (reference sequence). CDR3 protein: CSASPGREARGYTF. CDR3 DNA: TGCAGTGCTAGCCCCGGCAGGGAGGCTCGTGGCTACACCTTC.

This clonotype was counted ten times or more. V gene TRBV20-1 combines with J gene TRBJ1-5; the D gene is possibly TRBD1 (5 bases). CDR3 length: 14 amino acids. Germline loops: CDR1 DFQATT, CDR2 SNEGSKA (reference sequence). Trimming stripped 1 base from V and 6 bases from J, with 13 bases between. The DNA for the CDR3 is TGCAGTGCTAGAGTGGGCAGGGTGGGTCAGCCCCAGCATTTT. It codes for CSARVGRVGQPQHF.

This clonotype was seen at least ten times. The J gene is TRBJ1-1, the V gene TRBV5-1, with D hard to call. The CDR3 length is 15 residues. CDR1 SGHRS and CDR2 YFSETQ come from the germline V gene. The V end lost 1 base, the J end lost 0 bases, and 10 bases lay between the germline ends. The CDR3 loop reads CASSLSTAMNTEAFF. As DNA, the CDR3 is TGCGCCAGCAGCTTGAGTACAGCAATGAACACTGAAGCTTTCTTT.

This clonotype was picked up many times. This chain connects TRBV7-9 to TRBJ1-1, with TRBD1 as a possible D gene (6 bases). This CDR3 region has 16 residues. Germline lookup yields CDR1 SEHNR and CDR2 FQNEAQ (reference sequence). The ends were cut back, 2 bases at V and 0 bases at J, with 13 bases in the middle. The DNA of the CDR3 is TGTGCCAGCAGCTTAAACCCAACAGGGCTGAACACTGAAGCTTTCTTT. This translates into CASSLNPTGLNTEAFF.

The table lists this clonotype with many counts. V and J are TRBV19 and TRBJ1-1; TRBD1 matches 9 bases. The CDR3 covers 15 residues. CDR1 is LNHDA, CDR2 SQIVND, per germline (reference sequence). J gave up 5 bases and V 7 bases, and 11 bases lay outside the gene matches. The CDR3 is CASKSHTGGETEAFF. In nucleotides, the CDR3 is TGTGCCAGTAAAAGCCATACAGGGGGCGAGACTGAAGCTTTCTTT.

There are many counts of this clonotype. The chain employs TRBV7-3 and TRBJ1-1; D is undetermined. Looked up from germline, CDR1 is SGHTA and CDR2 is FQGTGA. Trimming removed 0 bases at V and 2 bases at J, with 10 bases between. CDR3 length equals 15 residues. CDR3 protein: CASSLTSGVNTEAFF. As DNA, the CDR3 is TGTGCCAGCAGCTTAACGTCCGGGGTAAACACTGAAGCTTTCTTT.

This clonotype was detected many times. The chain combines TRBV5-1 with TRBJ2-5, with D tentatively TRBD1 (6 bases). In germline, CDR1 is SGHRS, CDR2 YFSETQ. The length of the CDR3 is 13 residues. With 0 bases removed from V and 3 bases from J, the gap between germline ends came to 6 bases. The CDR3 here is CASSLEGEETQYF. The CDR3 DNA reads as TGCGCCAGCAGCTTGGAGGGGGAAGAGACCCAGTACTTC. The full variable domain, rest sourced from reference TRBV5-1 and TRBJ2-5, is KAGVTQTPRYLIKTRGQQVTLSCSPISGHRSVSWYQQTPGQGLQFLFEYFSETQRNKGNFPGRFSGRQFSNSRSEMNVSTLELGDSALYLCASSLEGEETQYFGPGTRLLVL.

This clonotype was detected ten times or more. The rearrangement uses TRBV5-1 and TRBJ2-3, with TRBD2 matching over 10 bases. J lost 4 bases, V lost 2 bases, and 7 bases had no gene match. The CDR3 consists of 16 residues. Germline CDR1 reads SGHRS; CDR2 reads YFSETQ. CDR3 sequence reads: CASSFGERGGADTQYF. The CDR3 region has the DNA TGCGCCAGCAGCTTCGGAGAGCGGGGGGGCGCAGATACGCAGTATTTT.

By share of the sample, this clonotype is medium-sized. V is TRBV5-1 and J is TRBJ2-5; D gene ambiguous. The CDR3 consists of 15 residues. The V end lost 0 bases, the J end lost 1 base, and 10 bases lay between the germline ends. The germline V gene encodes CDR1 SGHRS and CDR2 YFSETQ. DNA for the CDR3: TGCGCCAGCAGCTTGGTGGCACGGAGCCAAGAGACCCAGTACTTC. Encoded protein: CASSLVARSQETQYF.

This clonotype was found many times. The chain's CDR3 is CSARTGADTQYF. The CDR3 DNA reads TGCAGCGCCAGGACAGGGGCAGATACGCAGTATTTT. The chain carries TRBV29-1 and TRBJ2-3; TRBD1 matches 9 bases. Germline V gene lookup returns CDR1 SQVTM and CDR2 ANQGSEA. CDR3 length equals 12 residues. V lost 7 bases, J lost 4 bases, and 3 bases stayed unmatched.

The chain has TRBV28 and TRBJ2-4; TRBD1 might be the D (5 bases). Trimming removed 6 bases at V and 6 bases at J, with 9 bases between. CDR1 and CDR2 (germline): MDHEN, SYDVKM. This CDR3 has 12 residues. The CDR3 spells CASSRDRNIQYF. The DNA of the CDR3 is TGTGCCAGCAGCAGAGACAGAAACATTCAGTACTTC.

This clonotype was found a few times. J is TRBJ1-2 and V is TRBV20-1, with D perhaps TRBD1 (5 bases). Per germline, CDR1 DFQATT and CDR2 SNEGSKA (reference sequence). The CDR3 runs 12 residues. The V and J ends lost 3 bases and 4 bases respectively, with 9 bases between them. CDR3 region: CSARRGGYGYTF. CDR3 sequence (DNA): TGCAGTGCTAGGAGGGGAGGCTATGGCTACACCTTC.

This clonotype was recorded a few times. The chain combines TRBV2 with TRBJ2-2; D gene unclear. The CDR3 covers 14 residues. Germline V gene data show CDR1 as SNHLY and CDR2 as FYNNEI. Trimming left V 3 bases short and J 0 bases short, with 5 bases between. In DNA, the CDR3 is TGTGCCAGCAGTGAGGCGGCGAACACCGGGGAGCTGTTTTTT. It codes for CASSEAANTGELFF.

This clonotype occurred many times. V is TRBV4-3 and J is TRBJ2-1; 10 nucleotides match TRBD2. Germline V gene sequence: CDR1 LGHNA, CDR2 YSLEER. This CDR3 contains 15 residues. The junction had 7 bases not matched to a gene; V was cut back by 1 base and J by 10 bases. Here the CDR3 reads CASSQVLAGAGEQFF. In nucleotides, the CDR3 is TGCGCCAGCAGCCAAGTCCTAGCGGGGGCCGGGGAGCAGTTCTTC.

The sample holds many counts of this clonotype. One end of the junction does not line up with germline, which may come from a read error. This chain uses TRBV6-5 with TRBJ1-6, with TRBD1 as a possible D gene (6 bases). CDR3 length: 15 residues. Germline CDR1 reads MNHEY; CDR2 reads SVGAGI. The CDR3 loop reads CATNPRGQTNSPLNF. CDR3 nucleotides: TGTGCCACCAACCCCCGAGGACAGACGAATTCACCCCTCAACTTT.

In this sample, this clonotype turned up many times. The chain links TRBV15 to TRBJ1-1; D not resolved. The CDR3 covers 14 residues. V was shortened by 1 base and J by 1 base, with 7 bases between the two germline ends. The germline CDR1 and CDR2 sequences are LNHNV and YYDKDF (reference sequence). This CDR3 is CATSRVKQNTEAFF. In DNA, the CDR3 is TGTGCCACCAGCAGAGTAAAACAGAACACTGAAGCTTTCTTT. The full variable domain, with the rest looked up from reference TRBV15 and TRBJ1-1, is DAMVIQNPRYQVTQFGKPVTLSCSQTLNHNVMYWYQQKSSQAPKLLFHYYDKDFNNEADTPDNFQSRRPNTSFCFLDIRSPGLGDTAMYLCATSRVKQNTEAFFGQGTRLTVV.

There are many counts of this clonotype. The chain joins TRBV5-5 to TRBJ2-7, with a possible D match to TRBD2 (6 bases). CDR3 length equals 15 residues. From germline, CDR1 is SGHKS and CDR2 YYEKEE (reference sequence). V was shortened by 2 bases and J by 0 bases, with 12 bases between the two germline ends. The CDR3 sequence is CASSFLAISSYEQYV. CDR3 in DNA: TGTGCCAGCAGCTTTCTAGCGATCAGCTCCTACGAGCAGTACGTC.

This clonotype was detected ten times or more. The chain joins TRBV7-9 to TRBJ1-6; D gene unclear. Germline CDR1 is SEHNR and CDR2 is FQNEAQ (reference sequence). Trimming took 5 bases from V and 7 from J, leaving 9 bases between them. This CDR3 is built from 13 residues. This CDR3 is CASSPILNSPLHF. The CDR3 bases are TGTGCCAGCAGCCCTATATTGAATTCACCCCTCCACTTT.

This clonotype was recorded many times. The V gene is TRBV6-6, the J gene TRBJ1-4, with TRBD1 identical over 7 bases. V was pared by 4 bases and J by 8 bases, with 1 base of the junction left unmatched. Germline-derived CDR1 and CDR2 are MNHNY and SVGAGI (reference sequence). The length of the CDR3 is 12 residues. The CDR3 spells CASSWGQEKLFF. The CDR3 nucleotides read TGTGCCAGCAGTTGGGGACAGGAAAAACTGTTTTTT.

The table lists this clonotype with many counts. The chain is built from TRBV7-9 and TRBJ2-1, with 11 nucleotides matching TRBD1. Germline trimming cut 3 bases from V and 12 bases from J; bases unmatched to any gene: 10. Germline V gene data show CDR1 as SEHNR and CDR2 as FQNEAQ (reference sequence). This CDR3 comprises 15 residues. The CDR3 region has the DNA TGTGCCAGCAGCTTCTTCCGGGACAGGGGGGTTTGGCAGTTCTTC. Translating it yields CASSFFRDRGVWQFF. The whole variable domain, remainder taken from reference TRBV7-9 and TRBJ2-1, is DTGVSQNPRHKITKRGQNVTFRCDPISEHNRLYWYRQTLGQGPEFLTYFQNEAQLEKSRLLSDRFSAERPKGSFSTLEIQRTEQGDSAMYLCASSFFRDRGVWQFFGPGTRLTVL.

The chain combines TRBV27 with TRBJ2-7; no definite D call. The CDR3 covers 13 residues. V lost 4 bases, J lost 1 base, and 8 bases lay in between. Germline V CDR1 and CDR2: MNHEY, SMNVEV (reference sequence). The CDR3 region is CASSSARSYEQYF. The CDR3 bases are TGTGCCAGCAGTTCGGCCAGATCCTACGAGCAGTACTTC.

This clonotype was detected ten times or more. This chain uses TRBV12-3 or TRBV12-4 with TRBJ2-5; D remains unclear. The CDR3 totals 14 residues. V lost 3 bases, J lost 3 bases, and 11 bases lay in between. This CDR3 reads CASSFTTGKETQYF. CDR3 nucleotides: TGTGCCAGCAGTTTCACGACTGGTAAAGAGACCCAGTACTTC.

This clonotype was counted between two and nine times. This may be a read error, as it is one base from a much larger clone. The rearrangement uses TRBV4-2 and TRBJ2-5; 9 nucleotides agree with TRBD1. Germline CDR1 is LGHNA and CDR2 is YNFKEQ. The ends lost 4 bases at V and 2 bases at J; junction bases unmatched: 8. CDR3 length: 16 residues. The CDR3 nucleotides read TGTGCCAGCAGCCTAGGACAGGGGAAATTACAAGAGACCCAGTACTTC. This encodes CASSLGQGKLQETQYF.

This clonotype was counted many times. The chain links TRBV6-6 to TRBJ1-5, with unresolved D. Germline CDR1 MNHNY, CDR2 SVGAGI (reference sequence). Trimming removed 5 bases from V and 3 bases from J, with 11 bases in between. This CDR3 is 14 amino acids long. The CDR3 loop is CASSHANINQPQHF. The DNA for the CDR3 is TGTGCCAGCAGTCACGCTAACATCAATCAGCCCCAGCATTTT.

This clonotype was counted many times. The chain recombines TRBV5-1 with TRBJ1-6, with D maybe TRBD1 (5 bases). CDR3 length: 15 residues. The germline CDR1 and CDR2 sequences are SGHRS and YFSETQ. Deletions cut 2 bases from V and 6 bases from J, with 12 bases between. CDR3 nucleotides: TGCGCCAGCAGCTTCGGCGGGACGGCTAATTCACCCCTCCACTTT. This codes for CASSFGGTANSPLHF.

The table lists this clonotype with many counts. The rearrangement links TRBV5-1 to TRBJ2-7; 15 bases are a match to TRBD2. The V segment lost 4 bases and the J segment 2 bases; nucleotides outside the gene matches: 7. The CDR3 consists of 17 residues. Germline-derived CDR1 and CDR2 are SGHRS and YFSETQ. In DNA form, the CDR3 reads TGCGCCAGCAGCACCGGGACTAGCGGGGGGACCACCTACGAGCAGTACTTC. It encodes CASSTGTSGGTTYEQYF.

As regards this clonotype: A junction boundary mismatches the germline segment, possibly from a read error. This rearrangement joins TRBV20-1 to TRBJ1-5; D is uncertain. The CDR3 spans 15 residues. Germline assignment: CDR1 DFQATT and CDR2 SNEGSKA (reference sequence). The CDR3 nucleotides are TGCAGTGCTAAGGTCGGAGAGTATAGCAATCAGCCCCAGAATTTT. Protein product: CSAKVGEYSNQPQNF.

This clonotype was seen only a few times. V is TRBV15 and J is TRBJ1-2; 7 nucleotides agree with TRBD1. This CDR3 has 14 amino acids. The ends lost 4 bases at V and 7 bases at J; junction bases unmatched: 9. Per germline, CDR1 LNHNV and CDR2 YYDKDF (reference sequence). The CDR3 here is CATSNSRTGAGYTF. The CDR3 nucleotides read TGTGCCACCAGCAACAGCCGAACAGGGGCTGGCTACACCTTC.